Below, 4 T cell receptor beta chains from the same sample are listed, as sequenced in a study of spatial heterogeneity in lung cancer. MiXCR, applied by TCRdb to the 5' RACE reads, yields one record per CDR3 protein. The sample contains about 60,000 distinct CDR3 sequences, 7% to 10% of which appear only once. This sample's time point: sample taken at primary tumor resection. Unsorted tumor, nontumor lung tissue or cryopreserved PBMC supplied the whole RNA. The specimen was PBMCs, collected at surgery. These receptors originate from a female donor with early-stage non-small cell lung cancer.

This clonotype was recorded at least ten times. The chain carries TRBV5-5 and TRBJ1-6; tentative D call: TRBD1 (5 bases). The length of the CDR3 is 13 residues. V shed 6 bases and J shed 5 bases, with 9 bases lying between them. Per the germline V gene, CDR1 is SGHKS and CDR2 is YYEKEE (reference sequence). CDR3 residues: CASMKGDNSPLHF. Here the CDR3 DNA reads TGTGCCAGCATGAAAGGGGATAATTCACCCCTCCACTTT.

The gene calls are TRBV9 and TRBJ2-1; 9 nucleotides line up with TRBD2. This CDR3 spans 15 amino acids. Losses at the gene ends were 4 bases for V and 4 bases for J; bases not matched to a gene: 6. Looked up from germline, CDR1 is SGDLS and CDR2 is YYNGEE. CDR3 region: CASSPGTSRYNEQFF. CDR3 coding DNA: TGTGCCAGCAGCCCCGGGACTAGCCGATACAATGAGCAGTTCTTC.

This clonotype was recorded at least ten times. The chain recombines TRBV4-2 with TRBJ1-6; tentatively, D is TRBD1 (6 bases). V lost 1 base and J lost 7, with 11 bases in between. CDR1 is LGHNA, CDR2 YNFKEQ, per germline. This CDR3 has 15 residues. The CDR3 DNA sequence: TGTGCCAGCAGCCAAGGAGGGGGGGACAATTCACCCCTCCACTTT. Translated, it gives CASSQGGGDNSPLHF.

This clonotype has at least ten counts. V is TRBV19 and J is TRBJ2-1; D gene uncertain. Looked up from germline, CDR1 is LNHDA and CDR2 is SQIVND (reference sequence). The CDR3 spans 15 residues. V was cut by 7 bases and J by 0 bases, with 13 bases left in between. CDR3 region: CASMRNLNSYNEQFF. In nucleotides, the CDR3 is TGTGCCAGTATGAGGAATCTAAACTCCTACAATGAGCAGTTCTTC.